The T cell receptor beta chain described here comes from a study of cytomegalovirus exposure and HLA in healthy donors. Primers: 60 Vbeta forward and 13 Jbeta reverse. Original data processing: It was a later analysis that counted 83 million or so unique TCR beta chains, of which around 11 million were shared. Assay used: immunoSEQ multiplex PCR; TCRdb lists only in-frame clones, some missing. V and J calls and clone size are given by that table; D and trimming were obtained from the DNA. The table lists around 57,000 clones, around 89% of them singletons. The CDR3 has 15 amino acids. Germline V gene sequence: CDR1 SGHAT, CDR2 FQNNGV. V lost 1 base and J lost 0, with 7 bases in between.

The TCR originated in a man younger than 40 in good health and CMV-seropositive. The rearrangement joins TRBV11-2 to TRBJ2-1; no firm D call. Sequences were obtained from PBMCs. CDR3 nucleotides: TGTGCCAGCAGCTTAGCGGTTCTCTCCTACAATGAGCAGTTCTTC. This translates into CASSLAVLSYNEQFF.